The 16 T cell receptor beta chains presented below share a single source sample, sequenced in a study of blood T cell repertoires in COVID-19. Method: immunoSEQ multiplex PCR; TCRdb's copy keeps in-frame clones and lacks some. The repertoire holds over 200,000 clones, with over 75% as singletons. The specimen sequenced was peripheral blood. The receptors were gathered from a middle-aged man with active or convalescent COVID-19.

In nucleotides, the CDR3 is TGTGCCAGTAGTCATAGCGGGGGCCACTACGAGCAGTACTTC. This gives the protein CASSHSGGHYEQYF. The chain couples TRBV19 to TRBJ2-7; the match to TRBD2 covers 9 bases. Germline CDR1 and CDR2: LNHDA and SQIVND (reference sequence). CDR3 length: 14 residues. With V trimmed by 5 bases and J by 3 bases, 5 bases remained unmatched. The variable domain in full, with the rest retrieved from reference TRBV19 and TRBJ2-7, is DGGITQSPKYLFRKEGQNVTLSCEQNLNHDAMYWYRQDPGQGLRLIYYSQIVNDFQKGDIAEGYSVSREKKESFPLTVTSAQKNPTAFYLCASSHSGGHYEQYFGPGTRLTVT.

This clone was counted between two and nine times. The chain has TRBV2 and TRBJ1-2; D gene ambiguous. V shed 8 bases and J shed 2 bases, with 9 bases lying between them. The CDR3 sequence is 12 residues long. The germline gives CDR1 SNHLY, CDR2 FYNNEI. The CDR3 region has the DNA TGTGCCAGCCTCACAGAGAACTATGGCTACACCTTC. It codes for CASLTENYGYTF. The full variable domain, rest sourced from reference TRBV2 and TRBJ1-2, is EPEVTQTPSHQVTQMGQEVILRCVPISNHLYFYWYRQILGQKVEFLVSFYNNEISEKSEIFDDQFSVERPDGSNFTLKIRSTKLEDSAMYFCASLTENYGYTFGSGTRLTVV.

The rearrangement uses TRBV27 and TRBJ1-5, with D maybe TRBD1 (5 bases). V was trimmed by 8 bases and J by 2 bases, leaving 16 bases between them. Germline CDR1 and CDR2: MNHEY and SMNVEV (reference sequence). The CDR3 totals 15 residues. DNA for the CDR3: TGTGCCAGCGGGTGGGGCGGGGCGGGCAATCAGCCCCAGCATTTT. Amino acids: CASGWGGAGNQPQHF.

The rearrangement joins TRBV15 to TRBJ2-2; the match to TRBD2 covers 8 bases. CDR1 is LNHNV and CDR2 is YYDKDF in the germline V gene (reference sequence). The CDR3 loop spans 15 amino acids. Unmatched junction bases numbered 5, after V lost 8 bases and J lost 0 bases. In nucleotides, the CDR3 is TGTGCCACCGCGAACGGGGGGGCGAACACCGGGGAGCTGTTTTTT. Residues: CATANGGANTGELFF. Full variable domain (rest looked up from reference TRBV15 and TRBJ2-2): DAMVIQNPRYQVTQFGKPVTLSCSQTLNHNVMYWYQQKSSQAPKLLFHYYDKDFNNEADTPDNFQSRRPNTSFCFLDIRSPGLGDTAMYLCATANGGANTGELFFGEGSRLTVL.

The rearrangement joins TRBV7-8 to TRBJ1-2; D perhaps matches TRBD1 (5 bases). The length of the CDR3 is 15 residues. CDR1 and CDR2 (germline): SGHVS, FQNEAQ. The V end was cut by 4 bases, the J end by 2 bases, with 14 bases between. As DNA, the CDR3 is TGTGCCAGCAGCTCCCGGGACTCAGTAAACTATGGCTACACCTTC. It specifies CASSSRDSVNYGYTF.

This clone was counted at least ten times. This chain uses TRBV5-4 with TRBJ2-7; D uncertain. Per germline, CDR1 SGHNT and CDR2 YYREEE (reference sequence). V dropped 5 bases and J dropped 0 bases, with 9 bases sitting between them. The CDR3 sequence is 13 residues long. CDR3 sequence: CASSYSSSYEQYF. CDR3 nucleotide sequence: TGTGCCAGCAGTTACTCGAGCTCCTACGAGCAGTACTTC.

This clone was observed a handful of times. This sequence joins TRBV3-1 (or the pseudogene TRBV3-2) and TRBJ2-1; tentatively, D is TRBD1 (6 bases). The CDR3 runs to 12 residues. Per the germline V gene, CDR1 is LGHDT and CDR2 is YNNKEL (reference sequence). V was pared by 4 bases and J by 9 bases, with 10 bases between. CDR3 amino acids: CASSRGTIEQFF. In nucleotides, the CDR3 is TGTGCCAGCAGCCGGGGGACAATTGAGCAGTTCTTC.

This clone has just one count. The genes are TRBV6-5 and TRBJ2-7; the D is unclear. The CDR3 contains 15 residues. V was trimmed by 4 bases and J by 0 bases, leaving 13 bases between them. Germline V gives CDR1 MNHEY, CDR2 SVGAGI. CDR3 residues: CASSLKIGSSYEQYF. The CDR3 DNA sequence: TGTGCCAGCAGTTTAAAAATCGGTAGCTCCTACGAGCAGTACTTC.

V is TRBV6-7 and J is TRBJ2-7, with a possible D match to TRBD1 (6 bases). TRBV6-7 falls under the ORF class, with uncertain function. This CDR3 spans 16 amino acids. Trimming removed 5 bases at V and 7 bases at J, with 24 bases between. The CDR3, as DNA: TGTGCCAGCAGTAGTCCCAGGGGCTACCCCTCTAAGGAGCAGTACTTC. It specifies CASSSPRGYPSKEQYF.

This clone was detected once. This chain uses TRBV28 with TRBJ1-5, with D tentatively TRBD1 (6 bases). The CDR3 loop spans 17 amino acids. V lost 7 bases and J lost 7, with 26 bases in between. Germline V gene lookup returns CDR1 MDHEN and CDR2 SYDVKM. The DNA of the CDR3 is TGTGCCAGCATTCCCTCCCCCCCCACAGGGTCGGAACAGCCCCAGCATTTT. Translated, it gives CASIPSPPTGSEQPQHF.

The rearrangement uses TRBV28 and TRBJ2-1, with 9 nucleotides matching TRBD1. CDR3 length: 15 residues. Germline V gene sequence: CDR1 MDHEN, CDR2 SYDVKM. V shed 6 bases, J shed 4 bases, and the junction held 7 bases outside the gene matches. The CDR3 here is CASRQQGAPYNEQFF. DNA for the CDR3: TGTGCCAGCAGGCAACAGGGGGCGCCTTACAATGAGCAGTTCTTC.

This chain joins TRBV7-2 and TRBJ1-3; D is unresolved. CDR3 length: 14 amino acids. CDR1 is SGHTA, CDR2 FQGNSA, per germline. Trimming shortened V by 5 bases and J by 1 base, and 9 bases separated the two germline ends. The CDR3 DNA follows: TGTGCCAGCAGCGCACAAGTATCTGGAAACACCATATATTTT. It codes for CASSAQVSGNTIYF.

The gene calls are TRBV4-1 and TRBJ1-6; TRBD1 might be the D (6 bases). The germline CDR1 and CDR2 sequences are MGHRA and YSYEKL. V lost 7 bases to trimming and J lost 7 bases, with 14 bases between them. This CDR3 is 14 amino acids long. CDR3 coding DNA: TGCGCCAGCAACCCCACAGGGTTGAATTCACCCCTCCACTTT. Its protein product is CASNPTGLNSPLHF.

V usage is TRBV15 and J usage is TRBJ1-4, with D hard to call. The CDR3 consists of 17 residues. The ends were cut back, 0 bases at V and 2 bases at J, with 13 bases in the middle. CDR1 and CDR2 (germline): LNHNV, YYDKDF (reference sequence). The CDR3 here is CATSRDLGVWTNEKLFF. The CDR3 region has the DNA TGTGCCACCAGCAGAGATCTAGGCGTTTGGACTAATGAAAAACTGTTTTTT. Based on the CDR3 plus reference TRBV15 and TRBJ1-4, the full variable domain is DAMVIQNPRYQVTQFGKPVTLSCSQTLNHNVMYWYQQKSSQAPKLLFHYYDKDFNNEADTPDNFQSRRPNTSFCFLDIRSPGLGDTAMYLCATSRDLGVWTNEKLFFGSGTQLSVL.

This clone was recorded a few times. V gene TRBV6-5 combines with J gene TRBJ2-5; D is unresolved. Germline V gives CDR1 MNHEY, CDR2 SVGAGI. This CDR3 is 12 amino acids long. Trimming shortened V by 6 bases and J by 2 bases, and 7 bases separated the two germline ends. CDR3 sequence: CASRKQQETQYF. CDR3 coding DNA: TGTGCCAGCAGAAAACAACAAGAGACCCAGTACTTC.

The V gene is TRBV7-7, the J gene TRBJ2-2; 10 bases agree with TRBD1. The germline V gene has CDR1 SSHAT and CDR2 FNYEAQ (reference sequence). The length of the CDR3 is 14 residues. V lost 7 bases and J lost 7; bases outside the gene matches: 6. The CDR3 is CASTSDRGVGELFF. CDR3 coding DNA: TGTGCCAGCACCTCGGACAGGGGGGTCGGGGAGCTGTTTTTT.